The 15 T cell receptor beta chains reported below all come from one sample, sequenced in a study of response to subunit inactivated influenza vaccine. In TCRdb, the RT-PCR reads were re-called with MiXCR into one record per CDR3 protein. This sample has 450,000 to 500,000 distinct CDR3 sequences, with 9.5% to 13% found just once. The sample in question was PBMCs from blood, obtained 40 to 50 days after vaccination. The receptors were gathered from a man over 45 who received an inactivated influenza vaccine.

V usage is TRBV28 and J usage is TRBJ2-2; 7 bases line up with TRBD2. This CDR3 spans 15 amino acids. Germline lookup yields CDR1 MDHEN and CDR2 SYDVKM. The V gene end was trimmed by 2 bases and the J gene end by 7 bases; junction bases not matched to a gene: 7. The CDR3 sequence: CASSLTKLAFGELFF. CDR3 DNA sequence: TGTGCCAGCAGTTTAACCAAACTAGCGTTCGGGGAGCTGTTTTTT.

The rearrangement uses TRBV7-9 and TRBJ2-2; D unclear. Germline CDR1 is SEHNR and CDR2 is FQNEAQ (reference sequence). The CDR3 totals 14 residues. Trimming cost V 5 bases and J 6 bases, with 13 bases left between them. The CDR3 sequence is CASSASTRAGELFF. In DNA, the CDR3 is TGTGCCAGCAGCGCCTCGACACGGGCCGGGGAGCTGTTTTTT.

This clonotype has only a few counts. This chain uses TRBV6-1 with TRBJ1-2; a weak D match, TRBD1 (5 bases). The germline V and J ends were trimmed by 5 bases and 0 bases, with 13 bases remaining between them. The CDR3 runs to 15 residues. Germline lookup yields CDR1 MNHNS and CDR2 SASEGT. The CDR3 DNA sequence: TGTGCCAGCAGTCCCTTACAGGCTGCTAACTATGGCTACACCTTC. This translates into CASSPLQAANYGYTF.

The chain links TRBV4-1 to TRBJ2-5; no reliable D call. Germline V gene lookup returns CDR1 MGHRA and CDR2 YSYEKL. CDR3 length: 13 amino acids. The V and J ends lost 5 bases and 4 bases respectively, with 11 bases between them. In nucleotides, the CDR3 is TGCGCCAGCAGCTTAAACTCAAGAGAGACCCAGTACTTC. Translation: CASSLNSRETQYF.

The rearrangement uses TRBV2 and TRBJ2-1; a weak D match, TRBD1 (6 bases). The CDR3 covers 13 residues. V was shortened by 7 bases and J by 7 bases, with 14 bases between the two germline ends. The germline CDR1 and CDR2 sequences are SNHLY and FYNNEI. As DNA, the CDR3 is TGTGCCAGCAACCGACAGGCTGGTAATGAGCAGTTCTTC. Its translation is CASNRQAGNEQFF.

The chain has TRBV7-9 and TRBJ2-3; D tentatively fits TRBD1 or TRBD2 (5 bases each). V lost 4 bases to trimming and J lost 4 bases, with 18 bases between them. The CDR3 runs 16 residues. The germline V gene encodes CDR1 SEHNR and CDR2 FQNEAQ (reference sequence). CDR3: CASSYTTPWGPDTQYF. The CDR3 region has the DNA TGTGCCAGCAGCTATACTACCCCGTGGGGACCAGATACGCAGTATTTT. Full variable domain (remainder filled in from reference TRBV7-9 and TRBJ2-3): DTGVSQNPRHKITKRGQNVTFRCDPISEHNRLYWYRQTLGQGPEFLTYFQNEAQLEKSRLLSDRFSAERPKGSFSTLEIQRTEQGDSAMYLCASSYTTPWGPDTQYFGPGTRLTVL.

The sample holds a few counts of this clonotype. The chain joins TRBV5-1 to TRBJ2-3, with TRBD2 matching over 11 bases. Germline CDR1 and CDR2: SGHRS and YFSETQ. This CDR3 spans 18 amino acids. After removal of 2 bases from V and 0 bases from J, the junction contained 8 bases not matched to a gene. As DNA, the CDR3 is TGCGCCAGCAGCTTCTCCGGGACTAGCGGCCTTAGCACAGATACGCAGTATTTT. Translated: CASSFSGTSGLSTDTQYF.

The chain couples TRBV7-9 to TRBJ2-5; 8 nucleotides match TRBD2. V dropped 3 bases and J dropped 1; count of bases not matched to a gene: 7. Germline V gene data show CDR1 as SEHNR and CDR2 as FQNEAQ (reference sequence). The CDR3 sequence is 16 residues long. CDR3 in amino acids: CASSFLPGGTQETQYF. In nucleotides, the CDR3 is TGTGCCAGCAGCTTTCTTCCGGGGGGGACCCAAGAGACCCAGTACTTC.

The CDR3 DNA is TGCAGCGTTGCACTAAGAAACACAGATACGCAGTATTTT. It is translated as CSVALRNTDTQYF. The chain has TRBV29-1 and TRBJ2-3; no reliable D call. V dropped 4 bases and J dropped 2 bases, with 10 bases sitting between them. CDR1 and CDR2 from the germline V gene are SQVTM and ANQGSEA. This CDR3 contains 13 residues.

This clonotype showed up just a few times. The CDR3 DNA reads as TGTGCCAGTGGGGTAGCCAAAAACATTCAGTACTTC. Residues: CASGVAKNIQYF. The genes are TRBV28 and TRBJ2-4, with D unresolved. Germline loops: CDR1 MDHEN, CDR2 SYDVKM. The V gene lost 9 bases and the J gene lost 0 bases, with 6 bases spanning the gap. This CDR3 spans 12 amino acids.

This clonotype occurred a few times. The chain employs TRBV9 and TRBJ2-5; D possibly matches TRBD1 or TRBD2 (6 bases each). The V end lost 4 bases, the J end lost 1 base, and 17 bases lay between the germline ends. CDR1 is SGDLS, CDR2 YYNGEE, per germline. CDR3 length equals 16 residues. The CDR3 loop reads CASSLMSGAGQETQYF. CDR3 in DNA: TGTGCCAGCAGCCTAATGTCGGGGGCGGGCCAAGAGACCCAGTACTTC.

This clonotype was detected only a few times. The chain employs TRBV11-2 and TRBJ2-3, with 16 bases identical to TRBD2. Germline V gene data show CDR1 as SGHAT and CDR2 as FQNNGV. J was trimmed by 5 bases and V by 7 bases; bases with no gene match: 15. The CDR3 spans 19 residues. The CDR3 region has the DNA TGTGCCAGCACCCGCGCGGGACTAGCGGGGGGGCTTTTCATAGATACGCAGTATTTT. This codes for CASTRAGLAGGLFIDTQYF.

The chain couples TRBV20-1 to TRBJ2-7, with D unclear. The CDR3 is 14 residues long. Per germline, CDR1 DFQATT and CDR2 SNEGSKA (reference sequence). The DNA for the CDR3 is TGCAGCCACCACACGCGCACGAGCCCCTACGAGCAGTACTTC. Its translation: CSHHTRTSPYEQYF.

This clonotype was found a few times. The V call is TRBV7-6, the J call TRBJ1-5, with 7 bases lining up with TRBD1. V trimming: 5 bases; J trimming: 3 bases; junction bases outside the gene matches: 10. Germline CDR1 is SGHVS and CDR2 is FNYEAQ. This CDR3 is built from 16 residues. The CDR3 DNA sequence: TGTGCCAGCAGCGGCCGGGACAGAAGCCCCAATCAGCCCCAGCATTTT. This codes for CASSGRDRSPNQPQHF.

This clonotype has a handful of counts. The chain employs TRBV29-1 and TRBJ2-2; 10 bases fit TRBD1. V gave up 6 bases and J gave up 0 bases; unmatched junction bases: 1. This CDR3 has 14 residues. CDR1 SQVTM and CDR2 ANQGSEA come from the germline V gene. Here the CDR3 reads CSVGQGTNTGELFF. In DNA form, the CDR3 reads TGCAGCGTGGGACAGGGGACGAACACCGGGGAGCTGTTTTTT.